These T cell receptor beta chains were read from a single sample in a study of cytomegalovirus exposure and HLA in healthy donors. Data came from immunoSEQ multiplex PCR; TCRdb stores just in-frame clones and leaves some out. The sample has around 180,000 clones; about 85% are singletons. The sequencing input was PBMCs. All receptors come from a boy aged 2-15 years in good health and CMV-seronegative. Both conserved end residues are part of each CDR3. The order of the fields is J gene, D gene, V gene, clone size, CDR3 protein, CDR3 DNA. The D gene is left open where the match is weak. Only some rows state a clone size, as once, few, many or a class for expanded clones.

TRBJ2-7 NA TRBV6-5 NA CASSYVPGGYEQYF TGTGCCAGCAGTTACGTCCCAGGAGGGTACGAGCAGTACTTC
TRBJ1-3 TRBD1 TRBV6-1 NA CASSKGQVSSGNTIYF TGTGCCAGCAGTAAAGGACAGGTCAGCTCTGGAAACACCATATATTTT
TRBJ1-5 TRBD1 TRBV2 NA CASRRTGVRQPQHF TGTGCCAGCAGAAGGACAGGGGTGAGGCAGCCCCAGCATTTT
TRBJ2-2 NA TRBV11-3 NA CASSRDSGELFF TGTGCCAGCAGCAGGGACTCCGGGGAGCTGTTTTTT
TRBJ2-1 TRBD1 TRBV2 NA CASRERDRANEQFF TGTGCCAGCAGGGAACGTGACAGGGCCAATGAGCAGTTCTTC
TRBJ1-4 NA TRBV5-1 NA CASSLGDATNEKLFF TGCGCCAGCAGTCTCGGGGATGCAACTAATGAAAAACTGTTTTTT
TRBJ2-3 NA TRBV19 NA CASNQGPIGSDTQYF TGTGCCAGTAACCAGGGGCCGATCGGTTCAGATACGCAGTATTTT
TRBJ1-1 NA TRBV4-1 NA CASSRGRGGDTEAFF TGCGCCAGCAGCCGGGGGCGGGGGGGGGACACTGAAGCTTTCTTT
TRBJ1-6 NA TRBV9 NA CASSVGAGSPLHF TGTGCCAGCAGCGTAGGTGCAGGATCACCCCTCCACTTT
TRBJ2-7 TRBD1 TRBV2 NA CASSVGTGRNEQYF TGTGCCAGCAGTGTCGGGACAGGGAGGAACGAGCAGTACTTC
TRBJ1-2 NA TRBV13 NA CASSLRPDTNYGYTF TGTGCCAGCAGCTTGCGACCTGACACTAACTATGGCTACACCTTC
TRBJ1-1 NA TRBV27 NA CASSPRSNTEAFF TGTGCCAGCAGTCCCAGATCGAACACTGAAGCTTTCTTT
TRBJ1-2 NA TRBV4-1 NA CASSQRLGGGYGYTF TGCGCCAGCAGCCAGCGGCTGGGGGGTGGCTATGGCTACACCTTC
TRBJ2-2 NA TRBV9 NA CASSLGGRELFF TGTGCCAGCAGCCTGGGGGGAAGGGAGCTGTTTTTT
TRBJ2-5 TRBD1 TRBV11-2 once CASSSLGQARETQYF TGTGCCAGCAGCTCATTGGGACAGGCACGAGAGACCCAGTACTTC
TRBJ2-7 TRBD1 TRBV6-5 NA CASSYLTGQGAGEQYF TGTGCCAGCAGTTACTTAACGGGACAGGGGGCAGGGGAGCAGTACTTC
TRBJ2-5 TRBD2 TRBV5-1 NA CASRPPGGQETQYF TGCGCCAGCAGACCCCCGGGGGGGCAAGAGACCCAGTACTTC
TRBJ1-1 TRBD1 TRBV7-9 NA CASSSAGQGFSQAFF TGTGCCAGCAGCTCAGCGGGACAGGGATTCAGTCAAGCTTTCTTT
TRBJ1-6 TRBD1 TRBV10-3 NA CAISGDRGGSSPLHF TGTGCCATCAGTGGCGACAGGGGCGGCAGTTCACCCCTCCACTTT
TRBJ1-2 NA TRBV6-1 NA CASSDVSDYYGYTF TGTGCCAGCAGTGATGTCAGCGATTACTATGGCTACACCTTC
TRBJ2-7 TRBD2 TRBV7-9 NA CASSLEASGKQYF TGTGCCAGCAGCTTAGAGGCCAGCGGGAAGCAGTACTTC
TRBJ2-7 TRBD2 TRBV19 few CASQRDALSYEQYF TGTGCCAGCCAGCGGGACGCACTCTCCTACGAGCAGTACTTC
TRBJ1-1 TRBD1 TRBV28 NA CASSLQGAGWDTEAFF TGTGCCAGCAGTTTACAGGGGGCGGGATGGGACACTGAAGCTTTCTTT
TRBJ2-7 TRBD1 TRBV18 NA CASSPWDREVYEQYF TGTGCCAGCTCACCTTGGGACAGGGAAGTCTACGAGCAGTACTTC
TRBJ2-6 TRBD1 TRBV18 NA CASSPIGDSLSGANVLTF TGTGCCAGCTCACCCATAGGGGACAGCCTTTCTGGGGCCAACGTCCTGACTTTC
TRBJ1-5 TRBD1 TRBV2 NA CASRPWDSWEYSNQPQHF TGTGCCAGCAGGCCCTGGGACAGTTGGGAATATAGCAATCAGCCCCAGCATTTT
TRBJ1-4 TRBD1 TRBV5-1 few CASSPTQGAREKLFF TGCGCCAGCAGCCCCACCCAGGGGGCGCGGGAAAAACTGTTTTTT
TRBJ1-1 NA TRBV10-1 NA CASSESGWAAPFTEAFF TGCGCCAGCAGTGAATCAGGGTGGGCAGCCCCCTTTACTGAAGCTTTCTTT
TRBJ1-5 TRBD1 TRBV19 NA CASSMRDRGLYSNQPQHF TGTGCCAGTAGTATGAGGGACAGGGGGTTATATAGCAATCAGCCCCAGCATTTT